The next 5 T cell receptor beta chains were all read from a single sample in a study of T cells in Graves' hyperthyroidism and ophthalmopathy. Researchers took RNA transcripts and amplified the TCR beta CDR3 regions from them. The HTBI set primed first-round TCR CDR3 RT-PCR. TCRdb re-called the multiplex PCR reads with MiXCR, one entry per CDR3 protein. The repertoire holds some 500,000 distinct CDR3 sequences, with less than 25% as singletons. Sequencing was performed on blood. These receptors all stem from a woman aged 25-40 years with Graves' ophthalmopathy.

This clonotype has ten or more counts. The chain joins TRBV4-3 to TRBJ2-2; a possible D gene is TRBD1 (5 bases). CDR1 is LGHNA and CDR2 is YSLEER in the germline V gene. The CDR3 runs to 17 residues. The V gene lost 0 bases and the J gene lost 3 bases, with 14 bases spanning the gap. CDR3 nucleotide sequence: TGCGCCAGCAGCCAAGATTTGTCAGGGTTGTACACCGGGGAGCTGTTTTTT. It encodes CASSQDLSGLYTGELFF.

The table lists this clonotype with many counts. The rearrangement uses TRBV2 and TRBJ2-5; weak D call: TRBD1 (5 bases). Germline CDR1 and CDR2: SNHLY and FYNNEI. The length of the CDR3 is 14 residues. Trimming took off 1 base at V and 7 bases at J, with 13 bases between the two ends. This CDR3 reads CASSEDRNQGTQYF. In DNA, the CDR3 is TGTGCCAGCAGTGAAGACAGGAACCAGGGGACCCAGTACTTC.

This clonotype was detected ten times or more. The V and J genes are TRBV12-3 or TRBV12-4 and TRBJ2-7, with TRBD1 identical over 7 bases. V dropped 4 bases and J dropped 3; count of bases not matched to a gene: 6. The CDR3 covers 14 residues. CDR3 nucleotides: TGTGCCAGCAGTTCGGAACAGGGGAACTACGAGCAGTACTTC. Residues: CASSSEQGNYEQYF.

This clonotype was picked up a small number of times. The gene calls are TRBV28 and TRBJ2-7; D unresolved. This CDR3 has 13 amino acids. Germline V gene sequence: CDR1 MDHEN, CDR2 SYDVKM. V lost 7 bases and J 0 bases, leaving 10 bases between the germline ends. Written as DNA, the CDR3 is TGTGCCAGCAAAGACGGCCACTCCTACGAGCAGTACTTC. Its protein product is CASKDGHSYEQYF.

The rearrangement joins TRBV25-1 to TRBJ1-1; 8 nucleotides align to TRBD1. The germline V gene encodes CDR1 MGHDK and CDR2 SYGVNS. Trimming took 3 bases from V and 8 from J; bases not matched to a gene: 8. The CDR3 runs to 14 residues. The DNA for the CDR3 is TGTGCCAGCAGTGATCCAACAGGGGGGATCGAAGCTTTCTTT. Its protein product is CASSDPTGGIEAFF.